This T cell receptor (beta chain) was obtained from a study of blood T cell repertoires in COVID-19. At the level of the study: Sites in the United States, Italy and Spain provided acute and convalescent COVID-19 samples. Sources were T cells, B-cell-depleted T cells, or PBMCs; the material itself was cDNA or gDNA.

In the original analysis: Scientists estimated how many nucleated cells there were by amplifying reference gene primers. Sequencing used immunoSEQ multiplex PCR; TCRdb keeps in-frame clones, though not all of them. D and trimming come from the DNA, and the V and J calls and clone size come from that table. This table has hundreds of thousands of clones, roughly 90% appearing once. V shed 2 bases, J shed 5 bases, and the junction held 2 bases outside the gene matches. This CDR3 comprises 13 residues. From germline, CDR1 is MNHEY and CDR2 SMNVEV (reference sequence). The source of this sequence is a man aged 18-30 years with active or convalescent COVID-19. Sequencing used peripheral blood. The V gene is TRBV27, the J gene TRBJ1-2; 7 nucleotides line up with TRBD1. In DNA form, the CDR3 reads TGTGCCAGCAGTTTAACAGGGGATTATGGCTACACCTTC. Its translation is CASSLTGDYGYTF.